Presented here are 14 T cell receptor beta chains from one specimen sequenced in a study of response to subunit inactivated influenza vaccine. TCRdb re-analysed the RT-PCR reads in MiXCR, keeping a single row per CDR3 protein. The table includes approximately 520,000 distinct CDR3 sequences, 16% detected once. Sequences were derived from CD4+ T cells sorted from PBMCs, sampled around 2 years after vaccination. Receptors originate from a man aged 50-75 years who received an inactivated influenza vaccine.

This clonotype was seen a handful of times. The chain couples TRBV7-7 to TRBJ2-2; D tentatively fits TRBD1 or TRBD2 (5 bases each). The CDR3 covers 14 residues. Germline-derived CDR1 and CDR2 are SSHAT and FNYEAQ (reference sequence). Trimming took 6 bases from V and 7 from J, leaving 15 bases between them. CDR3 in DNA: TGTGCCAGCAGTCGGGACCGGGTCATCGGGGAGCTGTTTTTT. Amino acid sequence: CASSRDRVIGELFF.

This clonotype has a count of ten or more. The rearrangement links TRBV12-3 or TRBV12-4 to TRBJ2-7, with no clear D. This CDR3 has 12 residues. Trimming shortened V by 2 bases and J by 4 bases, and 6 bases separated the two germline ends. CDR3 amino acids: CASSLSQYEQYF. The CDR3 nucleotides are TGTGCCAGCAGTTTATCACAATACGAGCAGTACTTC.

This clonotype has just a few counts. This sequence joins TRBV5-1 and TRBJ2-7, with 10 nucleotides matching TRBD2. The V gene end was trimmed by 0 bases and the J gene end by 3 bases; junction bases not matched to a gene: 6. This CDR3 is built from 16 residues. Germline V lookup: CDR1 SGHRS, CDR2 YFSETQ. CDR3: CASSLEKTSGYYEQYF. The DNA for the CDR3 is TGCGCCAGCAGCTTGGAAAAGACTAGCGGGTACTACGAGCAGTACTTC.

The gene calls are TRBV4-1 and TRBJ1-5, with 9 bases fitting TRBD1. The CDR3 covers 16 residues. Per the germline V gene, CDR1 is MGHRA and CDR2 is YSYEKL. The V and J ends lost 4 bases and 9 bases, in that order; junction bases with no gene match: 13. CDR3 amino acids: CASSRENHRGRGPQHF. CDR3 DNA sequence: TGCGCCAGCAGCCGAGAAAATCACAGGGGGCGAGGGCCCCAGCATTTT.

This clonotype was picked up a small number of times. The rearrangement uses TRBV20-1 and TRBJ2-5, with D maybe TRBD2 (6 bases). V shed 3 bases and J shed 7 bases, with 21 bases lying between them. In germline, CDR1 is DFQATT, CDR2 SNEGSKA (reference sequence). This CDR3 has 15 residues. The CDR3 sequence is CSARDVGRGSGTQYF. The CDR3 nucleotides read TGCAGTGCTAGGGATGTGGGAAGGGGTAGCGGGACCCAGTACTTC.

There are many counts of this clonotype. The rearrangement uses TRBV7-6 and TRBJ1-6, with TRBD1 matching 7 bases. The germline gives CDR1 SGHVS, CDR2 FNYEAQ. J lost 0 bases, V lost 4 bases, and 6 bases had no gene match. This CDR3 spans 17 amino acids. CDR3 sequence reads: CASSYTGQSSYNSPLHF. DNA of the CDR3: TGTGCCAGCAGCTATACGGGACAGAGCTCCTATAATTCACCCCTCCACTTT.

V is TRBV12-3 or TRBV12-4 and J is TRBJ2-3; 12 bases agree with TRBD2. The V gene end was trimmed by 3 bases and the J gene end by 14 bases; junction bases not matched to a gene: 12. The CDR3 extends over 15 amino acids. The CDR3: CASSLMASGGGSPYF. For the CDR3, the DNA is TGTGCCAGCAGTTTGATGGCTAGCGGGGGGGGTTCGCCGTATTTT.

This clonotype has a handful of counts. The rearrangement links TRBV7-9 to TRBJ2-1; 11 bases map to TRBD2. Germline CDR1 SEHNR, CDR2 FQNEAQ (reference sequence). The CDR3 totals 17 residues. With V trimmed by 5 bases and J by 7 bases, 13 bases remained unmatched. CDR3 region: CASSPGFLAGGLNEQFF. The CDR3 DNA is TGTGCCAGCAGCCCCGGTTTTCTAGCGGGGGGTTTAAATGAGCAGTTCTTC.

The chain has TRBV5-1 and TRBJ2-1, with D possibly being TRBD1 (6 bases). Germline V gives CDR1 SGHRS, CDR2 YFSETQ. Trimming pared 0 bases from V and 2 bases from J, leaving 12 bases between. This CDR3 is 16 amino acids long. The CDR3 loop reads CASSLGTAHTYNEQFF. The CDR3 DNA reads TGCGCCAGCAGCTTGGGGACAGCTCATACCTACAATGAGCAGTTCTTC.

This chain uses TRBV28 with TRBJ2-3; weak D call: TRBD2 (6 bases). CDR1 is MDHEN and CDR2 is SYDVKM in the germline V gene. The CDR3 is made up of 15 amino acids. Trimming removed 6 bases at V and 8 bases at J, with 21 bases between. This chain's CDR3 is CASSPGSQVGVTQYF. CDR3 sequence (DNA): TGTGCCAGCAGCCCCGGGAGCCAAGTAGGTGTTACGCAGTATTTT.

The CDR3 nucleotides read TGTGCCAGCAGCGTAGTGGCAGGGCAGGGACAGACCCAGTACTTC. It yields the protein CASSVVAGQGQTQYF. The V gene is TRBV9, the J gene TRBJ2-5, with D possibly called TRBD1 or TRBD2 (5 bases each). The CDR3 loop spans 15 amino acids. CDR1 is SGDLS and CDR2 is YYNGEE in the germline V gene. V was trimmed by 0 bases and J by 6 bases, leaving 15 bases between them.

The chain carries TRBV28 and TRBJ2-4, with D possibly TRBD1 on 7 matching bases. The V and J ends lost 5 bases and 1 base respectively, with 15 bases between them. The CDR3 is 16 residues long. Germline V gene data show CDR1 as MDHEN and CDR2 as SYDVKM. CDR3 sequence reads: CASSGGGAWAKNIQYF. The CDR3 DNA sequence: TGTGCCAGCAGTGGAGGGGGCGCGTGGGCCAAAAACATTCAGTACTTC.

The chain recombines TRBV29-1 with TRBJ1-1, with 9 bases identical to TRBD1. The germline gives CDR1 SQVTM, CDR2 ANQGSEA. CDR3 length: 12 residues. V shed 8 bases and J 5 bases; nucleotides not matched to a gene: 6. CDR3 residues: CSSTGQGTEAFF. The DNA of the CDR3 is TGCAGCTCCACGGGACAGGGTACTGAAGCTTTCTTT.

There are a few counts of this clonotype. The genes are TRBV7-2 and TRBJ2-7; TRBD1 might be the D (6 bases). The CDR3 loop spans 17 amino acids. The germline V gene encodes CDR1 SGHTA and CDR2 FQGNSA. V lost 2 bases, J lost 0 bases, and 17 bases lay in between. This CDR3 reads CASSLKFDRSSSYEQYF. The CDR3 DNA reads as TGTGCCAGCAGCTTAAAATTTGACAGGTCGAGCTCCTACGAGCAGTACTTC. The entire variable domain, with the rest obtained from reference TRBV7-2 and TRBJ2-7, is as follows: GAGVSQSPSNKVTEKGKDVELRCDPISGHTALYWYRQSLGQGLEFLIYFQGNSAPDKSGLPSDRFSAERTGGSVSTLTIQRTQQEDSAVYLCASSLKFDRSSSYEQYFGPGTRLTVT.